This TCR beta chain was recovered during a study of T cells in Graves' hyperthyroidism and ophthalmopathy. Study-level results: Before onset, by a median of approximately 6.8 months, the model predicted ophthalmopathy.

The table lists this clonotype with a few counts. What it recognizes is unknown. It was RNA transcripts that yielded the amplified TCR beta CDR3 regions. Carried out on the TCR CDR3, a first-round RT-PCR used the HTBI primer set. TCRdb re-called the multiplex PCR reads with MiXCR, one entry per CDR3 protein. The sample shows hundreds of thousands of distinct CDR3 sequences, more than 15% of them seen only once. This CDR3 spans 15 amino acids. Germline loops: CDR1 DFQATT, CDR2 SNEGSKA (reference sequence). V lost 5 bases to trimming and J lost 5 bases; unmatched junction nucleotides: 8. The clonotype was recovered from a woman in her forties with Graves' ophthalmopathy. The chain carries TRBV20-1 and TRBJ2-5; 13 bases map to TRBD2. Source material: blood. The chain's CDR3 is CSAHRLAGGVETQYF. CDR3 nucleotides: TGCAGTGCTCATAGACTAGCGGGAGGTGTGGAGACCCAGTACTTC.